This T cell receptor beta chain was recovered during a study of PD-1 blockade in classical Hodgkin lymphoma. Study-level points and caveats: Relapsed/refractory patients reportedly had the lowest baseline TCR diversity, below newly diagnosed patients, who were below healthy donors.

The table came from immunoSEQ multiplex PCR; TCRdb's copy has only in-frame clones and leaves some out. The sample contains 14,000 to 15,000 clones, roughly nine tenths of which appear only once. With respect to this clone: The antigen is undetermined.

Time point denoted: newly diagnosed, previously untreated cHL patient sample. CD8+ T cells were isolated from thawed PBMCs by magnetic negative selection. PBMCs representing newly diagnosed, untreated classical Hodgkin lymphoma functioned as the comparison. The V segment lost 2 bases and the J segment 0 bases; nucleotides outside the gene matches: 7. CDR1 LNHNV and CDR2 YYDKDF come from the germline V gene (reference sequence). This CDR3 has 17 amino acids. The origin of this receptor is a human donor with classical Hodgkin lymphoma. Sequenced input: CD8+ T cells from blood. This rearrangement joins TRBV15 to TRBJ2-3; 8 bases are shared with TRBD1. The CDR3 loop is CATSRTGTGTSTDTQYF. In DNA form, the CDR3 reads TGTGCCACCAGCAGAACCGGGACAGGCACGAGCACAGATACGCAGTATTTT.